This entry concerns a single T cell receptor beta chain. This record comes from a study of blood T cell repertoires in COVID-19. About the research overall: Acute-phase and convalescent COVID-19 samples originated in the United States, Italy and Spain.

Measured with immunoSEQ multiplex PCR; TCRdb has only the in-frame clones, and not every one. This table has around 250,000 clones, around 89% appearing once. Germline lookup yields CDR1 SNHLY and CDR2 FYNNEI. The CDR3 is made up of 14 amino acids. V lost 5 bases and J lost 2, with 11 bases in between. The sample taken for sequencing was PBMCs or T cells enriched from blood (not recorded which). The V and J genes are TRBV2 and TRBJ2-3; D is possibly TRBD2 (5 bases). The source of this sequence is a woman aged 25-40 years who had recovered from COVID-19. The CDR3 sequence is CASSQDLPTDTQYF. For the CDR3, the DNA is TGTGCCAGCAGTCAGGACTTACCCACAGATACGCAGTATTTT. Drawing the rest from reference TRBV2 and TRBJ2-3, the complete variable domain is EPEVTQTPSHQVTQMGQEVILRCVPISNHLYFYWYRQILGQKVEFLVSFYNNEISEKSEIFDDQFSVERPDGSNFTLKIRSTKLEDSAMYFCASSQDLPTDTQYFGPGTRLTVL.